This T cell receptor (beta chain) originates from a study of cytomegalovirus exposure and HLA in healthy donors. Though nominally healthy at sampling, donors likely had unrecorded immune exposures. The CDR3 spans 16 residues. Germline loops: CDR1 MGHDK, CDR2 SYGVNS. The V end was cut by 3 bases, the J end by 6 bases, with 17 bases between. The PCR contained 60 Vbeta and 13 Jbeta primers. Some clones are missing from TCRdb's copy, which holds only in-frame ones; the method was immunoSEQ multiplex PCR. The clone table shows some 55,000 clones, with the ten largest holding over 10%. Overall study results and limits: Accurate prediction of HLA-A and HLA-B alleles (for most subjects) was reportedly achieved from TCR beta sequences.

Concerning this clone: Its cognate antigen is unknown.

Sequences were obtained from PBMCs. The chain links TRBV25-1 to TRBJ2-2; D might be TRBD1 (5 bases). The source is a man aged 18-30 years in good health and CMV-seropositive. CDR3 sequence reads: CASSEQVKGWAGELFF. Written as DNA, the CDR3 is TGTGCCAGCAGTGAGCAAGTAAAGGGGTGGGCCGGGGAGCTGTTTTTT.